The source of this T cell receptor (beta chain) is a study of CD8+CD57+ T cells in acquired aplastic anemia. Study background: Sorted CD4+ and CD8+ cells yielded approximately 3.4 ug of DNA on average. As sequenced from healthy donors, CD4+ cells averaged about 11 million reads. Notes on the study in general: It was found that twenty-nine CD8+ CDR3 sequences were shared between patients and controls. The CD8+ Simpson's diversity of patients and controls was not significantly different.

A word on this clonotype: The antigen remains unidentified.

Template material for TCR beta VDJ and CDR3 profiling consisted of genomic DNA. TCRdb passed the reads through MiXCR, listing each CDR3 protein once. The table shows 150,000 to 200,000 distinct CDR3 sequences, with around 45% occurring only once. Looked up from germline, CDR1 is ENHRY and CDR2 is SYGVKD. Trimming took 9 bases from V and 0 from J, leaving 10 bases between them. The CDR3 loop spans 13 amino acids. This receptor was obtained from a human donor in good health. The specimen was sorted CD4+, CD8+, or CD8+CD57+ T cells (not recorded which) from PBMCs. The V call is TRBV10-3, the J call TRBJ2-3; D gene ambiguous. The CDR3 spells CAMAKTSTDTQYF. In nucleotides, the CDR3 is TGTGCCATGGCAAAAACTAGCACAGATACGCAGTATTTT.